This T cell receptor (beta chain) was identified during a study of blood T cells in healthy people across ages. Across the whole study: About one barcoded beta molecule per two T cells was captured by template switching. Study-wide results and caveats: Conclusively comparing naive with antigen-experienced cells was impossible with unsorted PBMCs.

Comments on this clonotype: The antigen is undetermined. A much larger clone sits a single nucleotide away, making a read error possible.

Sample donors were healthy Caucasian individuals that came from Russia, aged 6 to 90. Sample-barcoded 5' priming and a J-beta primer mix drove a second PCR of about 7 to 11 cycles. TCRdb re-called the 5' RACE reads with MiXCR, one entry per CDR3 protein. Of roughly 900,000 distinct CDR3 sequences listed, under 35% are singletons. The clonotype was recovered from a woman over 75 in good health. The sample consisted of blood.

The CDR3 protein is CASSPAGGSNEQYF. The CDR3 DNA follows: TGTGCCAGCAGCCCGGCGGGGGGGTCGAATGAGCAGTACTTC. The V and J genes are TRBV7-2 and TRBJ2-7; 9 nucleotides match TRBD2. Germline values: CDR1 SGHTA, CDR2 FQGNSA. The CDR3 extends over 14 amino acids. Trimming at V came to 5 bases and at J to 7 bases, leaving 9 bases not matched to a gene.